This T cell receptor (beta chain) was documented in a study of T cell responses to AZD1222 COVID-19 vaccine listed by TCRdb under 2021. The study in broad terms: AZD1222 recipients with second doses at about 4 weeks or about 12 weeks were pooled, because spike-specific TCR depth and breadth did not differ between schedules. TCR sequencing covered more than 230 trial participants: some 210 given two doses of AZD1222 and 26 given two doses of MenACWY control vaccine. Trial participants were enrolled by age into subgroups of 18-55, 56-69 and 70-plus years, and roughly 150, 30 and 60 TCR-sequenced participants, respectively, were included in these subgroups. Results the study describes overall, beyond this receptor: Because no samples from the day 14 peak response were available, repertoires could be characterized only after the peak T cell response. Conclusions about previously exposed vaccinees were limited because only six or seven AZD1222 recipients were SARS-CoV-2 seropositive at baseline. A significant rise in spike-specific TCR breadth and depth was observed after two AZD1222 doses relative to day 0 and relative to MenACWY recipients. Reportedly, almost half of the unique spike-specific TCRs recognized epitopes lying outside the regions that are mutated in the B.1.351 and B.1.1.7 variants. Participants were mostly white British, with more females than males. The authors suggested clonal diversity may have been underestimated. The 56-69-year group was small, and its depth increase did not reach significance, likely because of low power. The whole spike protein was spanned by vaccine-associated CD4 TCRs, and dominant responses were seen in regions 160-218 and 743-854.

The V and J ends are trimmed by 2 bases and 4 bases, leaving 12 bases between them. The CDR3 starts with the cysteine, ends with the phenylalanine, and has 14 residues. The kept DNA is CDR3 alone, 42 bases in frame from the first base. Based on the germline V gene, the CDR1 and CDR2 sequences are MNHNS and SASEGT. This sample's time point label indicates: baseline before first vaccination. The vaccinee samples were drawn from two UK trials, COV001 and COV002, one of which was a single-blind randomized controlled phase 2/3 trial testing AZD1222 (ChAdOx1 nCoV-19) in healthy adults. For TCRbeta chain sequencing, PBMC samples from trial participants were taken at day 0 and at day 28 after the second dose. The CDR3 regions of human TCRbeta chains were analyzed by immunosequencing. As for the authors' bioinformatics: Repertoire TCRs were checked for matches against a reference library of SARS-CoV-2-specific TCRs that had been generated using the MIRA antigen-specificity platform. Breadth meant the fraction of unique TCRs that were SARS-CoV-2-associated, whereas depth meant the fraction of total T cells that were SARS-CoV-2-associated. Using the MIRA data, each spike-specific TCR was assigned both to the spike region to which the TCR was reactive and to a CD4 or CD8 class. Log10-transformed breadth and depth values were compared by one-way ANOVA with Sidak's multiple comparisons tests. TCRdb holds this immuneACCESS table with in-frame rearrangements only. Some clones are missing; in checked studies, unresolved V genes explain under half, and the rest has no known cause. The V and J calls and clone size come from that table; D and trimming were worked out from the DNA. This sample is represented by approximately 130,000 clones; about 90% of them were singletons. Less than 6.5% of the sample belongs to the ten largest clones.

To note about this clone: The target of this receptor is not known. No much larger clone is present one base from it, and per-base qualities are unavailable.

The receptor was isolated from an adult in good health. The sequencing here drew on peripheral blood, taken on day 0 of AZD1222 vaccination. The chain uses TRBV6-1 and TRBJ2-7, and TRBD2 may be the D gene, going by 5 matching bases. Read as DNA, the sequence is TGTGCCAGCAGTGAAAGCAGCGGACCATACGAGCAGTACTTC. This sequence encodes CASSESSGPYEQYF.